The 12 T cell receptor beta chains given below trace back to one sample, sequenced in a study of radiation and T cells in renal cell carcinoma. Stated time point: blood 2 weeks post-SBRT. Treatment specified: 15 Gy SBRT to primary tumor, nephrectomy 4 weeks later. The method was immunoSEQ multiplex PCR; TCRdb's version includes in-frame clones alone and lacks a portion of them. In the table there are some 72,000 clones, roughly 87% of which are singletons. This specimen was blood, taken from a patient whose treatment included radiotherapy and nephrectomy. These TCRs come from a man aged 55 to 70 with renal cell carcinoma.

Only a few counts were recorded for this clone. One end of the junction is discordant with germline, which a read error may explain. The chain employs TRBV30 and TRBJ2-7; perhaps TRBD1 as D (5 bases). This CDR3 has 12 amino acids. Germline V gene lookup returns CDR1 GTSNPN and CDR2 SVGIG (reference sequence). The CDR3 is CAWSLGEAPRNF. The DNA of the CDR3 is TGTGCCTGGAGCCTAGGGGAAGCGCCCCGAAACTTC.

To note about this clone: Other DNA sequences in this specimen translate into the identical CDR3. The chain carries TRBV6-1 and TRBJ1-3, with 8 bases matching TRBD1. Looked up from germline, CDR1 is MNHNS and CDR2 is SASEGT. Germline trimming cut 6 bases from V and 0 bases from J; bases unmatched to any gene: 1. The CDR3 covers 14 residues. CDR3 sequence: CASSGTGSGNTIYF. For the CDR3, the DNA is TGTGCCAGCAGCGGGACAGGCTCTGGAAACACCATATATTTT.

This chain links TRBV4-3 with TRBJ2-2; 8 nucleotides line up with TRBD2. The ends lost 4 bases at V and 5 bases at J; junction bases unmatched: 3. The CDR3 runs 14 residues. CDR1 LGHNA and CDR2 YSLEER come from the germline V gene. This CDR3 reads CASSPRGGTGELFF. The CDR3 coding sequence is TGCGCCAGCAGCCCCCGGGGGGGAACCGGGGAGCTGTTTTTT.

This sequence joins TRBV6-5 and TRBJ2-7, with D maybe TRBD2 (6 bases). CDR1 is MNHEY and CDR2 is SVGAGI in the germline V gene. V was trimmed by 0 bases and J by 4 bases, leaving 16 bases between them. The CDR3 runs to 16 residues. This CDR3 reads CASSYSDYKVEYEQYF. In DNA, the CDR3 is TGTGCCAGCAGTTACTCGGACTACAAGGTGGAATACGAGCAGTACTTC.

The rearrangement uses TRBV9 and TRBJ1-4; the match to TRBD1 covers 7 bases. CDR1 SGDLS and CDR2 YYNGEE come from the germline V gene. V lost 4 bases, J lost 7 bases, and 10 bases stayed unmatched. The CDR3 runs to 15 residues. DNA of the CDR3: TGTGCCAGCAGCCCCCGGGACAGCTCCGGTGAAAAACTGTTTTTT. Protein product: CASSPRDSSGEKLFF. The variable domain in full, with the rest retrieved from reference TRBV9 and TRBJ1-4, is DSGVTQTPKHLITATGQRVTLRCSPRSGDLSVYWYQQSLDQGLQFLIQYYNGEERAKGNILERFSAQQFPDLHSELNLSSLELGDSALYFCASSPRDSSGEKLFFGSGTQLSVL.

V gene TRBV28 combines with J gene TRBJ2-7; 10 nucleotides match TRBD1. The CDR3 consists of 14 residues. V was pared by 6 bases and J by 6 bases, with 8 bases of the junction left unmatched. Germline lookup yields CDR1 MDHEN and CDR2 SYDVKM. CDR3 sequence: CASRGQGQQGEQYF. CDR3 DNA sequence: TGTGCCAGCAGGGGACAGGGGCAGCAAGGCGAGCAGTACTTC.

This clone has just one count. The rearrangement uses TRBV6-6 and TRBJ2-3; D could derive from TRBD1 or TRBD2 (7 bases each). The length of the CDR3 is 13 residues. Germline values: CDR1 MNHNY, CDR2 SVGAGI (reference sequence). Trimming pared 10 bases from V and 5 bases from J, leaving 16 bases between. In DNA, the CDR3 is TGTGCCACCCAGGGGGGGGTGGGAGATACGCAGTATTTT. Protein product: CATQGGVGDTQYF.

The V gene is TRBV6-1, the J gene TRBJ1-4; D gene ambiguous. The CDR3 totals 17 residues. Trimming removed 3 bases at V and 0 bases at J, with 14 bases between. Germline CDR1 reads MNHNS; CDR2 reads SASEGT. CDR3 bases: TGTGCCAGCAGTGATCTAGGCCAGGCTGCAACTAATGAAAAACTGTTTTTT. This sequence encodes CASSDLGQAATNEKLFF.

The J gene is TRBJ1-2, the V gene TRBV7-2, with a possible D match to TRBD1 (5 bases). With 2 bases removed from V and 2 bases from J, the gap between germline ends came to 9 bases. The germline V gene has CDR1 SGHTA and CDR2 FQGNSA. There are 14 residues in the CDR3. The CDR3 nucleotides read TGTGCCAGCAGCTTATCCGGGGCCAACTATGGCTACACCTTC. It is translated as CASSLSGANYGYTF.

V and J are TRBV28 and TRBJ2-2, with D uncertain. The CDR3 has 16 residues. Germline values: CDR1 MDHEN, CDR2 SYDVKM. V was pared by 3 bases and J by 5 bases, with 16 bases between. CDR3: CASSFWLFGWTGELFF. The CDR3 DNA reads as TGTGCCAGCAGTTTCTGGTTGTTCGGCTGGACCGGGGAGCTGTTTTTT. The variable domain in full, completed from reference TRBV28 and TRBJ2-2, reads DVKVTQSSRYLVKRTGEKVFLECVQDMDHENMFWYRQDPGLGLRLIYFSYDVKMKEKGDIPEGYSVSREKKERFSLILESASTNQTSMYLCASSFWLFGWTGELFFGEGSRLTVL.

The chain couples TRBV10-1 to TRBJ2-2; D not certain. The length of the CDR3 is 14 residues. Germline CDR1 WNHNN, CDR2 SYGVQD (reference sequence). Trimming stripped 10 bases from V and 7 bases from J, with 19 bases between. CDR3 bases: TGCGCCACACGACCAGGTGTTTCCTACGGGGAGCTGTTTTTT. Translating gives CATRPGVSYGELFF.

The chain couples TRBV5-6 to TRBJ2-2; perhaps TRBD2 as D (6 bases). The germline V gene has CDR1 SGHDT and CDR2 YYEEEE. The CDR3 sequence is 15 residues long. V shed 0 bases and J shed 2 bases, with 8 bases lying between them. Here the CDR3 reads CASSLGGTNTGELFF. The CDR3 DNA reads TGTGCCAGCAGCTTGGGCGGGACTAACACCGGGGAGCTGTTTTTT. Drawing the rest from reference TRBV5-6 and TRBJ2-2, the complete variable domain is DAGVTQSPTHLIKTRGQQVTLRCSPKSGHDTVSWYQQALGQGPQFIFQYYEEEERQRGNFPDRFSGHQFPNYSSELNVNALLLGDSALYLCASSLGGTNTGELFFGEGSRLTVL.